The sequence of this TCR beta chain was determined in a study of T-cell memory formation after mild COVID-19. For the study at large: For the most part, TCR clusters were specific to one donor.

TCRdb re-called the 5' RACE reads through MiXCR, storing one row per CDR3 protein. In the table there are some 46,000 distinct CDR3 sequences, around 6.3% of which are singletons. Germline CDR1 KGHSH, CDR2 LQKENI. The CDR3 contains 14 residues. Deletions cut 1 base from V and 5 bases from J, with 12 bases between. The study's findings and limits: The authors did not confirm SARS-CoV-2 specificity of second-wave clones peaking day 37. Mainly CM and EM harbored the contracting CD4+ clones; mainly EMRA harbored the CD8+ ones.

Concerning this clonotype itself: What it binds is unknown.

This TCR came from an adult who had mild COVID-19 (a few samples of this study predate the infection). Cell type and time point are not known. The V gene is TRBV18, the J gene TRBJ2-7; the D call may be TRBD1 or TRBD2 (5 bases each). Sequenced material: PBMCs or a T cell subset sorted from them (not recorded which). The CDR3: CASSPLQMGDEQYF. The CDR3 DNA reads as TGTGCCAGCTCACCACTCCAAATGGGGGACGAGCAGTACTTC.